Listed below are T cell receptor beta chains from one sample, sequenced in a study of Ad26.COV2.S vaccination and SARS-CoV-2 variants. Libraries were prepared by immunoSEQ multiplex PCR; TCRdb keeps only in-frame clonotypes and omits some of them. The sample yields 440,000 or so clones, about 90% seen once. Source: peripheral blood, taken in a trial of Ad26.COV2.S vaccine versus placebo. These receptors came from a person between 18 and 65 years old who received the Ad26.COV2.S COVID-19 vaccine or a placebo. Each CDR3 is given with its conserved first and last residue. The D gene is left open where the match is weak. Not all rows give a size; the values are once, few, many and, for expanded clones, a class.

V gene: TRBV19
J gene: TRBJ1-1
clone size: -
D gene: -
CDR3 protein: CASSITGGQRTEAFF
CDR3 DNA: TGTGCCAGTAGTATAACGGGGGGGCAGAGAACTGAAGCTTTCTTT

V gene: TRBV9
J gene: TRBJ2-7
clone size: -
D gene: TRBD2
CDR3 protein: CASSPQGAGGEQYF
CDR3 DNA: TGTGCCAGCAGCCCTCAAGGGGCCGGGGGGGAGCAGTACTTC

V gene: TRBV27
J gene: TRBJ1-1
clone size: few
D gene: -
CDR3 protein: CASKGTQRYTEAFF
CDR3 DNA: TGTGCCAGCAAGGGGACCCAGAGGTACACTGAAGCTTTCTTT

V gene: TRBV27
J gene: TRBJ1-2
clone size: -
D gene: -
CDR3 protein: CASSPQGPYGYTF
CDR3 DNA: TGTGCCAGCAGTCCTCAAGGTCCCTATGGCTACACCTTC

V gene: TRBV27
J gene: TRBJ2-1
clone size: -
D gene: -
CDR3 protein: CASRRLESSYNEQFF
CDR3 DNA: TGTGCCAGCAGACGCCTAGAAAGCTCCTACAATGAGCAGTTCTTC

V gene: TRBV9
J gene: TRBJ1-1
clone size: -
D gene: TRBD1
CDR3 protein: CASSVARDRENTEAFF
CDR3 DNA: TGTGCCAGCAGCGTAGCAAGGGACAGGGAGAACACTGAAGCTTTCTTT

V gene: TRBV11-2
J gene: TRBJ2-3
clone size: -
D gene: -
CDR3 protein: CASSPIFPSTDTQYF
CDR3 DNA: TGTGCCAGCAGTCCAATTTTTCCTAGCACAGATACGCAGTATTTT

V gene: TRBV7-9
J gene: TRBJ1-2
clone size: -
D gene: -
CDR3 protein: CASSSISGNYGYTF
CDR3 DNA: TGTGCCAGCAGCTCCATCTCGGGAAACTATGGCTACACCTTC

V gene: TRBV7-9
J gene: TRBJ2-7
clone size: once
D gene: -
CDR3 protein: CASSLTGTSARNGEQYF
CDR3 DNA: TGTGCCAGCAGCTTAACGGGGACCTCCGCCCGGAACGGCGAGCAGTACTTC

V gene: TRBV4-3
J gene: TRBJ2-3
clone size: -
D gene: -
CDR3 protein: CASSQDRYGATDTQYF
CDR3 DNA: TGCGCCAGCAGCCAAGATAGATACGGAGCCACAGATACGCAGTATTTT

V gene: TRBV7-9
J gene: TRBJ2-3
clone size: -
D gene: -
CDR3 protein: CASSLGVFTDTQYF
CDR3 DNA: TGTGCCAGCAGCTTAGGGGTTTTCACAGATACGCAGTATTTT

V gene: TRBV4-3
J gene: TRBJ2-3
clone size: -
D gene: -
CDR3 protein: CASSQGVRGDTQYF
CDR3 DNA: TGCGCCAGCAGCCAAGGGGTTAGAGGAGATACGCAGTATTTT

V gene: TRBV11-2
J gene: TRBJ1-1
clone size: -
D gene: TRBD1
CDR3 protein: CASSVDREGTEAFF
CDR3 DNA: TGTGCCAGCAGCGTAGACAGGGAGGGCACTGAAGCTTTCTTT

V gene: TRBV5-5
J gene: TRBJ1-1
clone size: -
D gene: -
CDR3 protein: CASSLAGAAGRGGTEAFF
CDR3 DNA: TGTGCCAGCAGCTTGGCCGGAGCAGCGGGCCGAGGTGGGACTGAAGCTTTCTTT

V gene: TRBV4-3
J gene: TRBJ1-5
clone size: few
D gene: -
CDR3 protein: CASSQDDRSGNQPQHF
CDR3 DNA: TGCGCCAGCAGCCAAGATGACAGGTCTGGGAATCAGCCCCAGCATTTT

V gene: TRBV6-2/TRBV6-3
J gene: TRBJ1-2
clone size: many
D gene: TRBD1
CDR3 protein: CASSSLGTGNGYTF
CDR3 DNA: TGTGCCAGCAGTTCCTTAGGGACAGGGAACGGCTACACCTTC

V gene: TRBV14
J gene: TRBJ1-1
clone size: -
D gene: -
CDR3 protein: CASTRGGALTEAFF
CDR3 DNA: TGTGCCAGCACCCGTGGGGGCGCGCTCACTGAAGCTTTCTTT

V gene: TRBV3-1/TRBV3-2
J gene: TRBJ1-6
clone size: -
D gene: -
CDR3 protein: CASSQGGSPLHF
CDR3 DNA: TGTGCCAGCAGCCAGGGGGGTTCACCCCTCCACTTT

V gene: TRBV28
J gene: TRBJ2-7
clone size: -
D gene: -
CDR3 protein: CASRQGRSSYEQYF
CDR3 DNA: TGTGCCAGCAGGCAGGGTAGGAGCTCCTACGAGCAGTACTTC

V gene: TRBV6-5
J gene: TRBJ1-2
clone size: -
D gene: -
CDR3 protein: CASSWDFNYGYTF
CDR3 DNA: TGTGCCAGCAGTTGGGACTTTAACTATGGCTACACCTTC

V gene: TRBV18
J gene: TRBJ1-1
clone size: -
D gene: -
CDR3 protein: CASSPAGATEAFF
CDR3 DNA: TGTGCCAGCTCACCAGCGGGGGCTACTGAAGCTTTCTTT

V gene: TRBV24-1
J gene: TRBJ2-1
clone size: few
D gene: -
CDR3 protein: CATSDQHSNEQFF
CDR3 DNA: TGTGCCACCAGTGATCAGCACTCTAATGAGCAGTTCTTC

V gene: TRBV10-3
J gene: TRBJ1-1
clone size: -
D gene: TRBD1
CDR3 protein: CAISDAGDRQGEGWSPRTEAFF
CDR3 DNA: TGTGCCATCAGTGATGCCGGTGATAGACAGGGGGAGGGGTGGTCACCCCGCACTGAAGCTTTCTTT

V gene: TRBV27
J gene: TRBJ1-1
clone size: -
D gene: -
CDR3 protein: CASSWDTNTEAFF
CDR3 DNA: TGTGCCAGCAGTTGGGACACCAACACTGAAGCTTTCTTT

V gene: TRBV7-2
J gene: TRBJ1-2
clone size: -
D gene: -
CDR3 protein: CASSTLAVAGYTF
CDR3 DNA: TGTGCCAGCAGCACCCTAGCGGTCGCCGGCTACACCTTC

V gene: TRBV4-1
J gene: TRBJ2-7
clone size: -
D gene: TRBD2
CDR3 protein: CASSQMTSGVIEQYF
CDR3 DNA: TGCGCCAGCAGCCAGATGACTAGCGGGGTGATCGAGCAGTACTTC

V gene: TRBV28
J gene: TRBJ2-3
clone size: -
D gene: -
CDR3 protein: CASSQGRGGKAQYF
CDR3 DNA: TGTGCCAGCAGCCAGGGCCGAGGAGGAAAAGCGCAGTATTTT